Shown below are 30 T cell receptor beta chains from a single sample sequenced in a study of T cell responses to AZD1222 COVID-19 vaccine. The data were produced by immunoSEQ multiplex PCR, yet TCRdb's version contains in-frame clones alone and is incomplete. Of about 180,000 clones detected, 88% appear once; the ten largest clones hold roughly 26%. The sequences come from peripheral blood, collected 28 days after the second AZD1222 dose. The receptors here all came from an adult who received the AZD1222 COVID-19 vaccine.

The CDR3 region has the DNA TGTGCCAGCTCACCTGCGGACATCACCGGGGAGCTGTTTTTT. Its translation: CASSPADITGELFF. The chain is built from TRBV18 and TRBJ2-2, with D possibly matching TRBD1 (5 bases). Germline V gives CDR1 KGHSH, CDR2 LQKENI. V was clipped by 3 bases and J by 4 bases, with 9 bases between them. This CDR3 is built from 14 residues. Combining the CDR3 with reference TRBV18 and TRBJ2-2 gives the whole variable domain NAGVMQNPRHLVRRRGQEARLRCSPMKGHSHVYWYRQLPEEGLKFMVYLQKENIIDESGMPKERFSAEFPKEGPSILRIQQVVRGDSAAYFCASSPADITGELFFGEGSRLTVL.

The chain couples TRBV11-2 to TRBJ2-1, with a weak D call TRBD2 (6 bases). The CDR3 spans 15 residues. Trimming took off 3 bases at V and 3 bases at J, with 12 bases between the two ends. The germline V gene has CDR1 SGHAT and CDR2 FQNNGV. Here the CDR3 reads CASSFTTRVYNEQFF. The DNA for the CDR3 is TGTGCCAGCAGCTTTACGACTAGGGTCTACAATGAGCAGTTCTTC. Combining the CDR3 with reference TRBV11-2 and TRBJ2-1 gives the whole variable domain EAGVAQSPRYKIIEKRQSVAFWCNPISGHATLYWYQQILGQGPKLLIQFQNNGVVDDSQLPKDRFSAERLKGVDSTLKIQPAKLEDSAVYLCASSFTTRVYNEQFFGPGTRLTVL.

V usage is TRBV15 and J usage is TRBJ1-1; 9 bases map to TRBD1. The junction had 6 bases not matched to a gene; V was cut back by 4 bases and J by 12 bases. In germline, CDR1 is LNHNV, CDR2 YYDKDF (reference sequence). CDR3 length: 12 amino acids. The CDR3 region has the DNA TGTGCCACCAGCATCCGGGACAGGGCTCCTTTCTTT. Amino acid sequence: CATSIRDRAPFF.

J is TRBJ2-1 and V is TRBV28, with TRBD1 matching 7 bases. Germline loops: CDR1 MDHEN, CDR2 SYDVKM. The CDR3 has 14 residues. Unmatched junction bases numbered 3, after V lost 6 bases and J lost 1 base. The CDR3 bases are TGTGCCAGCAGGACAGGGAATTCCTACAATGAGCAGTTCTTC. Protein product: CASRTGNSYNEQFF.

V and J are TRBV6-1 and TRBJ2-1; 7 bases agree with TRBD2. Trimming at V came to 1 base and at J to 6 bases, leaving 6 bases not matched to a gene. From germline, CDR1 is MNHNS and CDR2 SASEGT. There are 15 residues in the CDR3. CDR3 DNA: TGTGCCAGCAGTGAAGGGCGGGAGTTTATCAATGAGCAGTTCTTC. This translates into CASSEGREFINEQFF.

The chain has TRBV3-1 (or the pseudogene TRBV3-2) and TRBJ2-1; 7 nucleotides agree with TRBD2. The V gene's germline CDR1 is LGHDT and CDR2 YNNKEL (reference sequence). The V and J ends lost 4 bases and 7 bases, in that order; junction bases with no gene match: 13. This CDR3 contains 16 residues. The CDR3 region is CASSPDTGGGTNEQFF. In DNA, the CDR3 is TGTGCCAGCAGCCCCGACACGGGAGGAGGTACGAATGAGCAGTTCTTC.

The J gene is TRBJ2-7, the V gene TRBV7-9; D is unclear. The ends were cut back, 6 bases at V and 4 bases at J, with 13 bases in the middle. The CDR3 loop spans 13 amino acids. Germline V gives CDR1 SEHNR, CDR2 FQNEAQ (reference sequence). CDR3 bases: TGTGCCAGCAGTTTCCGGACCGAATACGAGCAGTACTTC. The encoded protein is CASSFRTEYEQYF.

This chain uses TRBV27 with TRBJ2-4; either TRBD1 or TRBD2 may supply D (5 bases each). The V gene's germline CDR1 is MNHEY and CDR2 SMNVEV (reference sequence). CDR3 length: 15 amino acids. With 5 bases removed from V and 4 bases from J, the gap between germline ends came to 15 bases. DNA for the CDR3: TGTGCCAGCAGTCCCGGGACCGTGGCGAAAAACATTCAGTACTTC. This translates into CASSPGTVAKNIQYF.

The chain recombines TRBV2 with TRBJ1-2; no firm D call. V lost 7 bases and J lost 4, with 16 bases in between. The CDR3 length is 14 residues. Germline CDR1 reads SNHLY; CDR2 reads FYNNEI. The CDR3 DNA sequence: TGTGCCAGCAAGGTAGAAGGATCAGGCTATGGCTACACCTTC. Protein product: CASKVEGSGYGYTF. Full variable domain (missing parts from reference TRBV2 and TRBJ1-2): EPEVTQTPSHQVTQMGQEVILRCVPISNHLYFYWYRQILGQKVEFLVSFYNNEISEKSEIFDDQFSVERPDGSNFTLKIRSTKLEDSAMYFCASKVEGSGYGYTFGSGTRLTVV.

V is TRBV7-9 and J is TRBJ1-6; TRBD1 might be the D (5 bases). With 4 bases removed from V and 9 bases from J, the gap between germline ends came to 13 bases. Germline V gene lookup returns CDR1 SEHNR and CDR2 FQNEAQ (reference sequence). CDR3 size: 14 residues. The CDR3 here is CASSSRVGGSPLHF. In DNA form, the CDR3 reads TGTGCCAGCAGCTCCCGGGTTGGGGGTTCACCCCTCCACTTT.

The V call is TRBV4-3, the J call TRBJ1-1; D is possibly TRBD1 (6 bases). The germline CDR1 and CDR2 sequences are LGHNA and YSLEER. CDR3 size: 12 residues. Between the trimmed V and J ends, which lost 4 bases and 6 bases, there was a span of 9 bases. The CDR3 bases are TGCGCCAGCAGCCCACAGGGCTCTGAAGCTTTCTTT. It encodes CASSPQGSEAFF.

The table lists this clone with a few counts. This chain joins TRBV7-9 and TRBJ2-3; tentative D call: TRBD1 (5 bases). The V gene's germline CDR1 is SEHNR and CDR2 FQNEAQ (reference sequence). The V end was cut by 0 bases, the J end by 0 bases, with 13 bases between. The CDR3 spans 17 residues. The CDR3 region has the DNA TGTGCCAGCAGCTTAGCGCGGCAGGGCTCAAGCACAGATACGCAGTATTTT. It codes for CASSLARQGSSTDTQYF.

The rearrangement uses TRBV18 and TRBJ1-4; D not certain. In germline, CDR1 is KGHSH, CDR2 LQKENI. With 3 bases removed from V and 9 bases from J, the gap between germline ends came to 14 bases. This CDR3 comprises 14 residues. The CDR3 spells CASSPGPPGQKLFF. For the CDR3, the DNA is TGTGCCAGCTCACCGGGCCCACCAGGTCAAAAACTGTTTTTT.

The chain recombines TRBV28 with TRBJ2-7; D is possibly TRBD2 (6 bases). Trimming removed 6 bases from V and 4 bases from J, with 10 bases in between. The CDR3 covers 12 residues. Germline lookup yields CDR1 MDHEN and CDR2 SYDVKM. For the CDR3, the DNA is TGTGCCAGCAGACGGGAGTCTTACGAGCAGTACTTC. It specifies CASRRESYEQYF.

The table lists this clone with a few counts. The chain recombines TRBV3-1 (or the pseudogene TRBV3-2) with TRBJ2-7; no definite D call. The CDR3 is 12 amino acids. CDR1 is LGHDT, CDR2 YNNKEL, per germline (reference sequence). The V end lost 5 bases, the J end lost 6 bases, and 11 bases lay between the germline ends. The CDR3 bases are TGTGCCAGCAGCATCCGGACGGGCGAGCAGTACTTC. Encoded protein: CASSIRTGEQYF.

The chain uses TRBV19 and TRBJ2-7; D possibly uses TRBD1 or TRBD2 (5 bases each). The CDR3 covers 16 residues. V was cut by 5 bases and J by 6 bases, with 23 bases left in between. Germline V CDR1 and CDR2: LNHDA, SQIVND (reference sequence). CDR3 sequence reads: CASSPRIGTLRAEQYF. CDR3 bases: TGTGCCAGTAGTCCCAGGATTGGGACCCTAAGGGCCGAGCAGTACTTC.

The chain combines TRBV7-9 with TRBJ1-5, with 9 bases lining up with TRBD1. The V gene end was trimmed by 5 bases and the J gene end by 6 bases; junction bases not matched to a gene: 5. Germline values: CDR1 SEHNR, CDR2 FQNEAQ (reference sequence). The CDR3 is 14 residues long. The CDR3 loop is CASSVTGGGQPQHF. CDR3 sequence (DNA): TGTGCCAGCAGCGTAACAGGGGGCGGTCAGCCCCAGCATTTT.

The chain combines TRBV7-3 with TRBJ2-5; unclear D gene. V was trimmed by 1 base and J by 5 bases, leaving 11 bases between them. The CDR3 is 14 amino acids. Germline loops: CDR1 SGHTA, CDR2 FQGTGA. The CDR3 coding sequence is TGTGCCAGCAGCTTAAGGGCCTCAGACGAGACCCAGTACTTC. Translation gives CASSLRASDETQYF. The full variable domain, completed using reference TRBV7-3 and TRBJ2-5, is GAGVSQTPSNKVTEKGKYVELRCDPISGHTALYWYRQSLGQGPEFLIYFQGTGAADDSGLPNDRFFAVRPEGSVSTLKIQRTERGDSAVYLCASSLRASDETQYFGPGTRLLVL.

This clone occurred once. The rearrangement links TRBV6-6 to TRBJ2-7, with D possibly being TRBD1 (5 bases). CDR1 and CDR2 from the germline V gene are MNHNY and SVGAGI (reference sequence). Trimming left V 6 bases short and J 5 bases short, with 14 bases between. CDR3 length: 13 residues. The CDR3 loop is CASSRQNFHEQYF. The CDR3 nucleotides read TGTGCCAGCAGCCGACAGAATTTCCACGAGCAGTACTTC.

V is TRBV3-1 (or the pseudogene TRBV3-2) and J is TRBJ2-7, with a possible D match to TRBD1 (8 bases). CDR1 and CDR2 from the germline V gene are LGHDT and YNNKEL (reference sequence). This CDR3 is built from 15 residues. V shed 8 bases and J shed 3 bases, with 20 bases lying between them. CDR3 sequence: CASHSQGGGIYEQYF. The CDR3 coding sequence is TGTGCCAGCCATTCACAGGGGGGGGGAATCTACGAGCAGTACTTC.

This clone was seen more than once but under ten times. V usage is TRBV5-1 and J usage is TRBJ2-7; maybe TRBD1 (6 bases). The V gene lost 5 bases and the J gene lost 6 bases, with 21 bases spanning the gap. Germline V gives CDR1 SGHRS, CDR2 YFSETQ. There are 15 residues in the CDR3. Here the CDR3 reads CASSTTGQRLGEQYF. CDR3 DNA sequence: TGCGCCAGCAGTACGACGGGACAACGCCTAGGCGAGCAGTACTTC.

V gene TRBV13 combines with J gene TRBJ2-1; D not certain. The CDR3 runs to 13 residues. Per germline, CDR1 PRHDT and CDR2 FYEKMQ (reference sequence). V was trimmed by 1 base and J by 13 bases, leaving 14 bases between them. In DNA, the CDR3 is TGTGCCAGCAGCTTAGAAGCTCGTGTTCCTCAGTTCTTC. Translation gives CASSLEARVPQFF.

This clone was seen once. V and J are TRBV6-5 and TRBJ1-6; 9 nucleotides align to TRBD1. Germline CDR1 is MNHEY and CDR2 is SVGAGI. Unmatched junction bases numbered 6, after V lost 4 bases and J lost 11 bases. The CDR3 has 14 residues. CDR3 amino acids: CASSLGQGRTPLHF. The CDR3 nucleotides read TGTGCCAGCAGTTTGGGACAGGGCAGGACACCCCTCCACTTT.

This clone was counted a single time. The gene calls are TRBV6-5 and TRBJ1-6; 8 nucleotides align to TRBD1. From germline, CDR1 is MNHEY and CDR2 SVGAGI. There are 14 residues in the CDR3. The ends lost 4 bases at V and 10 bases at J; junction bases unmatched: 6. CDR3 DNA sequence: TGTGCCAGCAGTTCCAGGACAGGGCAATCACCCCTCCACTTT. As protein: CASSSRTGQSPLHF.

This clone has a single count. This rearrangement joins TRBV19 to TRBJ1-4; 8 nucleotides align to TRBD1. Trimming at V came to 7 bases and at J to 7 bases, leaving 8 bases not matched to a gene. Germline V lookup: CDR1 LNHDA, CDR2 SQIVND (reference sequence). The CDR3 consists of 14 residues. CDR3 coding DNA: TGTGCCAGTATAAACAGGGGGATTGGTGAAAAACTGTTTTTT. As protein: CASINRGIGEKLFF.

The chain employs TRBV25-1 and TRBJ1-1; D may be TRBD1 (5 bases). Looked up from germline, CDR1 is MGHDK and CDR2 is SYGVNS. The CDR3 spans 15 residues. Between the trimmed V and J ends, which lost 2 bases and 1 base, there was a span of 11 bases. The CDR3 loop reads CASSEVGTANTEAFF. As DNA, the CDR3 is TGTGCCAGCAGTGAAGTAGGGACGGCGAACACTGAAGCTTTCTTT.

The CDR3 here is CASSYADSTEAFF. CDR3 DNA: TGTGCCAGCAGTTACGCGGACAGCACTGAAGCTTTCTTT. The V gene is TRBV6-5, the J gene TRBJ1-1; D is perhaps TRBD1 (6 bases). This CDR3 is built from 13 residues. The germline V and J ends were trimmed by 2 bases and 4 bases, with 8 bases remaining between them. Germline values: CDR1 MNHEY, CDR2 SVGAGI.

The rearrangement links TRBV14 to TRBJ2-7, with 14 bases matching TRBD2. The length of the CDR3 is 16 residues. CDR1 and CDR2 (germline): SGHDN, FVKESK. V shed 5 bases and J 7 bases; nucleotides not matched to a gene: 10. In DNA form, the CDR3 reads TGTGCCAGCAGCGACTTAGGGACTAGCGGGAGACGAGAGCAGTACTTC. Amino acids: CASSDLGTSGRREQYF.

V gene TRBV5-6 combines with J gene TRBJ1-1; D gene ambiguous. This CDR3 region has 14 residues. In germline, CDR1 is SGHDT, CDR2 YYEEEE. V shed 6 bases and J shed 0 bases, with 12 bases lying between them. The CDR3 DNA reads TGTGCCAGCACCCCCCGCCGCTTGAACACTGAAGCTTTCTTT. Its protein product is CASTPRRLNTEAFF. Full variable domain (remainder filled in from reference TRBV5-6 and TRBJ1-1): DAGVTQSPTHLIKTRGQQVTLRCSPKSGHDTVSWYQQALGQGPQFIFQYYEEEERQRGNFPDRFSGHQFPNYSSELNVNALLLGDSALYLCASTPRRLNTEAFFGQGTRLTVV.

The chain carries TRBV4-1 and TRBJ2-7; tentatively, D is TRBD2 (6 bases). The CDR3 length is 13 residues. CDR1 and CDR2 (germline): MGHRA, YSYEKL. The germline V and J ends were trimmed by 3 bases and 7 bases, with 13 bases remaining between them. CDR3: CASSQMGLTEQYF. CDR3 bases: TGCGCCAGCAGCCAGATGGGACTTACAGAGCAGTACTTC.